This T cell receptor beta chain was sequenced during a study of vaccination and CD4 T cells after COVID-19. In the study overall: Post-COVID sampling occurred a median roughly 100 days after diagnosis (range 35 to 161).

Germline V gives CDR1 SGHVS, CDR2 FQNEAQ. CDR3 size: 14 residues. The V and J ends lost 2 bases and 6 bases, in that order; junction bases with no gene match: 4. The study, taken as a whole, reports: SARS-CoV-2-reactive clonotypes showed a nonsignificant median rise from roughly 21 to 40.

Sequencing of cultured CD4+ T cell DNA used the Oncomine TCR Beta short-read assay. TCRdb re-called the PCR reads with MiXCR, one entry per CDR3 protein. The sample has some 18,000 distinct CDR3 sequences; about half are singletons. In this sample, this clonotype turned up a few times. Its antigen is unidentified. The sample's treatment: roughly ten-day PBMC culture with coronavirus spike peptide pools or control peptides (ViraFEST assay). PCR-confirmed positives ranged from March to December 2020, preceding US Alpha, Beta and Delta variants. This clonotype was obtained from a human donor who had recovered from COVID-19. This specimen was CD4+ T cells from blood, cultured in vitro, taken before SARS-CoV-2 vaccination. The chain links TRBV7-8 to TRBJ2-1, with 7 bases fitting TRBD2. The CDR3 DNA reads TGTGCCAGCAGCTTAAGCGGGAAAGTCAATGAGCAGTTCTTC. Its translation: CASSLSGKVNEQFF.